The 28 T cell receptor beta chains below all came from one sample that was sequenced in a study of long-term antiretroviral therapy in people with HIV. Version v3.0 of the immunoSEQ assay was performed at survey level. TCRdb's copy holds only in-frame clones and misses some; the assay was immunoSEQ multiplex PCR. The sample consists of tens of thousands of clones, 65% to 85% of them appearing once. Here the sequenced sample was unsorted PBMCs, taken 0.4 years after starting antiretroviral therapy. The receptors shown here come from a man between 18 and 35 years old with HIV.

This clone was counted between two and nine times. The V gene is TRBV6-1, the J gene TRBJ1-6, with D uncertain. The CDR3 consists of 13 residues. The V end lost 4 bases, the J end lost 9 bases, and 10 bases lay between the germline ends. Per the germline V gene, CDR1 is MNHNS and CDR2 is SASEGT. CDR3 sequence reads: CASSVRGSSPLHF. CDR3 sequence (DNA): TGTGCCAGCAGTGTCCGAGGATCTTCACCCCTCCACTTT.

J is TRBJ1-4 and V is TRBV6-1; possibly TRBD1 for D (5 bases). The CDR3 runs to 14 residues. Germline loops: CDR1 MNHNS, CDR2 SASEGT. V was shortened by 1 base and J by 3 bases, with 6 bases between the two germline ends. In nucleotides, the CDR3 is TGTGCCAGCAGTGAAGGGGGGGCTAATGAAAAACTGTTTTTT. Protein sequence: CASSEGGANEKLFF.

The gene calls are TRBV5-1 and TRBJ2-7; D gene ambiguous. Trimming cost V 7 bases and J 3 bases, with 8 bases left between them. Per germline, CDR1 SGHRS and CDR2 YFSETQ. The CDR3 sequence is 11 residues long. This chain's CDR3 is CASSLDYEQYF. The CDR3 DNA reads as TGCGCCAGCTCCCTTGACTACGAGCAGTACTTC.

J is TRBJ1-1 and V is TRBV28; TRBD1 agrees at 11 bases. The CDR3 has 14 residues. Germline loops: CDR1 MDHEN, CDR2 SYDVKM. The V segment lost 6 bases and the J segment 4 bases; nucleotides outside the gene matches: 4. CDR3 region: CASRGTGGVTEAFF. CDR3 DNA sequence: TGTGCCAGCAGGGGGACAGGGGGGGTCACTGAAGCTTTCTTT.

This clone came up once. J is TRBJ2-1 and V is TRBV18; 7 bases are shared with TRBD1. The CDR3 loop spans 15 amino acids. V trimming: 2 bases; J trimming: 0 bases; junction bases outside the gene matches: 1. Looked up from germline, CDR1 is KGHSH and CDR2 is LQKENI. The CDR3 sequence: CASSPSGGSYNEQFF. DNA of the CDR3: TGTGCCAGCTCACCATCAGGGGGCTCCTACAATGAGCAGTTCTTC.

J is TRBJ1-4 and V is TRBV7-6, with a weak D call TRBD1 (5 bases). Per the germline V gene, CDR1 is SGHVS and CDR2 is FNYEAQ. Trimming stripped 4 bases from V and 5 bases from J, with 14 bases between. The CDR3 sequence is 15 residues long. The DNA for the CDR3 is TGTGCCAGCAGCTCCCAGGGCGGCATCAATGAAAAACTGTTTTTT. It encodes CASSSQGGINEKLFF.

V and J are TRBV5-1 and TRBJ2-1, with D unclear. V was clipped by 2 bases and J by 6 bases, with 15 bases between them. This CDR3 is 15 amino acids long. CDR1 is SGHRS and CDR2 is YFSETQ in the germline V gene. The CDR3 sequence is CASSLQQLYPNEQFF. In DNA form, the CDR3 reads TGCGCCAGCAGCTTACAGCAGTTATATCCCAATGAGCAGTTCTTC.

CDR3 DNA sequence: TGTGCCAGCAGTCTACGACAGGGGGCGACGGGTGGCTACACCTTC. It is translated as CASSLRQGATGGYTF. The chain carries TRBV27 and TRBJ1-2; the match to TRBD1 covers 10 bases. Per the germline V gene, CDR1 is MNHEY and CDR2 is SMNVEV (reference sequence). The CDR3 loop spans 15 amino acids. Trimming removed 5 bases from V and 7 bases from J; junction bases left unmatched: 10.

The chain combines TRBV7-9 with TRBJ1-4; 7 bases align to TRBD1. After removal of 6 bases from V and 0 bases from J, the junction contained 4 bases not matched to a gene. The CDR3 extends over 15 amino acids. The V gene's germline CDR1 is SEHNR and CDR2 FQNEAQ (reference sequence). In DNA form, the CDR3 reads TGTGCCAGCAGACCGGGACAGACAACTAATGAAAAACTGTTTTTT. Encoded protein: CASRPGQTTNEKLFF.

The rearrangement links TRBV5-1 to TRBJ2-1; the match to TRBD2 covers 8 bases. V lost 0 bases, J lost 10 bases, and 6 bases stayed unmatched. Germline V gene lookup returns CDR1 SGHRS and CDR2 YFSETQ. This CDR3 region has 14 residues. The chain's CDR3 is CASSLDGTRDEQFF. The CDR3 DNA reads TGCGCCAGCAGCTTGGATGGGACTAGAGACGAGCAGTTCTTC.

The CDR3 here is CASSQDYGLAGSEQYF. In nucleotides, the CDR3 is TGCGCCAGCAGCCAAGATTACGGACTAGCGGGTAGCGAGCAGTACTTC. The chain joins TRBV4-1 to TRBJ2-7; 11 bases fit TRBD2. CDR3 size: 16 residues. In germline, CDR1 is MGHRA, CDR2 YSYEKL. The V segment lost 0 bases and the J segment 6 bases; nucleotides outside the gene matches: 7.

The chain uses TRBV11-2 and TRBJ2-7; 9 bases align to TRBD1. CDR1 and CDR2 (germline): SGHAT, FQNNGV. V was pared by 6 bases and J by 7 bases, with 13 bases of the junction left unmatched. This CDR3 is built from 15 residues. This chain's CDR3 is CASSSTGTGREEQYF. The CDR3 bases are TGTGCCAGCAGTTCTACTGGGACAGGGCGGGAGGAGCAGTACTTC. Full variable domain (remainder filled in from reference TRBV11-2 and TRBJ2-7): EAGVAQSPRYKIIEKRQSVAFWCNPISGHATLYWYQQILGQGPKLLIQFQNNGVVDDSQLPKDRFSAERLKGVDSTLKIQPAKLEDSAVYLCASSSTGTGREEQYFGPGTRLTVT.

V gene TRBV6-5 combines with J gene TRBJ1-2; D is undetermined. Germline loops: CDR1 MNHEY, CDR2 SVGAGI. V was cut by 0 bases and J by 0 bases, with 5 bases left in between. This CDR3 region has 14 residues. The CDR3 nucleotides are TGTGCCAGCAGTTACTCGGCAGCTAACTATGGCTACACCTTC. Its protein product is CASSYSAANYGYTF.

This clone was found once. The chain has TRBV28 and TRBJ2-1, with 7 bases matching TRBD2. The CDR3 covers 12 residues. Trimming at V came to 4 bases and at J to 7 bases, leaving 1 base not matched to a gene. Per germline, CDR1 MDHEN and CDR2 SYDVKM. This CDR3 is CASSWGGNEQFF. The CDR3 DNA reads as TGTGCCAGCAGTTGGGGGGGTAATGAGCAGTTCTTC.

The rearrangement uses TRBV9 and TRBJ2-7; 11 bases fit TRBD2. Germline-derived CDR1 and CDR2 are SGDLS and YYNGEE. The CDR3 is 15 amino acids. J gave up 3 bases and V 2 bases, and 4 bases lay outside the gene matches. As DNA, the CDR3 is TGTGCCAGCAGCGTCGGGGGGACTAGCGGCTACGAGCAGTACTTC. This translates into CASSVGGTSGYEQYF.

The chain links TRBV19 to TRBJ2-7; D perhaps matches TRBD2 (7 bases). The CDR3 runs to 15 residues. V gave up 8 bases and J gave up 2 bases, with 19 bases separating them. The germline CDR1 and CDR2 sequences are LNHDA and SQIVND (reference sequence). The CDR3 region is CASSIVGGRPYEQYF. In DNA, the CDR3 is TGTGCCAGTTCCATCGTGGGGGGGCGCCCCTACGAGCAGTACTTC.

The V and J genes are TRBV5-6 and TRBJ2-6; no clear D gene. Trimming pared 8 bases from V and 4 bases from J, leaving 7 bases between. This CDR3 region has 12 residues. The germline CDR1 and CDR2 sequences are SGHDT and YYEEEE. The CDR3 DNA sequence: TGTGCCAGTGGGATCGGGGCCAACGTCCTGACTTTC. Protein: CASGIGANVLTF.

The chain recombines TRBV25-1 with TRBJ2-7, with 7 positions matching TRBD2. The CDR3 runs to 15 residues. Germline V CDR1 and CDR2: MGHDK, SYGVNS. Trimming took 3 bases from V and 0 from J; bases not matched to a gene: 5. The CDR3 bases are TGTGCCAGCAGTGACATCGGGAGGAACTCCTACGAGCAGTACTTC. This translates into CASSDIGRNSYEQYF.

The chain employs TRBV27 and TRBJ2-7; D is unclear. The CDR3 covers 13 residues. V was shortened by 0 bases and J by 3 bases, with 6 bases between the two germline ends. Germline CDR1 is MNHEY and CDR2 is SMNVEV (reference sequence). The CDR3 reads CASSLSASYEQYF. DNA of the CDR3: TGTGCCAGCAGTTTATCCGCTAGCTACGAGCAGTACTTC.

The chain is built from TRBV11-3 and TRBJ2-3; D tentatively reads TRBD1 or TRBD2 (5 bases each). This CDR3 is built from 15 residues. Looked up from germline, CDR1 is SGHNT and CDR2 is YENEEA. The germline V and J ends were trimmed by 5 bases and 2 bases, with 14 bases remaining between them. The CDR3 nucleotides read TGTGCCAGCAGCGCCCGGGACGGATTCACAGATACGCAGTATTTT. Protein product: CASSARDGFTDTQYF.

This clone was observed once. The chain is built from TRBV7-9 and TRBJ2-7, with TRBD2 identical over 7 bases. This CDR3 region has 15 residues. V lost 5 bases, J lost 0 bases, and 7 bases stayed unmatched. Germline V CDR1 and CDR2: SEHNR, FQNEAQ (reference sequence). The CDR3: CASSQTGGSSYEQYF. CDR3 nucleotide sequence: TGTGCCAGCAGCCAAACCGGGGGGAGCTCCTACGAGCAGTACTTC.

The chain is built from TRBV7-6 and TRBJ2-1, with D perhaps TRBD1 (5 bases). Germline V gene sequence: CDR1 SGHVS, CDR2 FNYEAQ. Trimming shortened V by 2 bases and J by 8 bases, and 16 bases separated the two germline ends. The CDR3 is 15 amino acids. The CDR3: CASSLSPQGLDEQFF. DNA of the CDR3: TGTGCCAGCAGCTTATCTCCTCAGGGTCTCGATGAGCAGTTCTTC.

This clone occurred once. At one of its ends the junction is not consistent with the germline gene, which may arise from a read error. CDR3: CASSPGRAPYNEQFF. CDR3 bases: TGTGCCAGCAGCCCGGGACGGGCTCCATACAATGAGCAGTTCTTC. The chain joins TRBV5-1 to TRBJ2-1; D is perhaps TRBD1 or TRBD2 (5 bases each). The V gene's germline CDR1 is SGHRS and CDR2 YFSETQ. The CDR3 runs to 15 residues.

The genes are TRBV4-1 and TRBJ1-1, with TRBD1 identical over 8 bases. V was pared by 1 base and J by 1 base, with 5 bases of the junction left unmatched. Germline CDR1 MGHRA, CDR2 YSYEKL. The length of the CDR3 is 16 residues. The CDR3 DNA reads TGCGCCAGCAGCCAAGCCTCGGGACAGGCGAACACTGAAGCTTTCTTT. Its translation is CASSQASGQANTEAFF.

The CDR3 here is CASSEKGPYEQYF. CDR3 DNA: TGCGCCAGCAGCGAAAAGGGTCCCTACGAGCAGTACTTC. The chain employs TRBV5-1 and TRBJ2-5; no definite D call. The better agreement between TRBJ2-7 and the DNA end casts doubt on the J call. Germline lookup yields CDR1 SGHRS and CDR2 YFSETQ. This CDR3 has 13 amino acids.

This clone appeared a single time. The genes are TRBV11-2 and TRBJ2-7, with 8 bases that match TRBD2. The V gene's germline CDR1 is SGHAT and CDR2 FQNNGV. The CDR3 loop spans 16 amino acids. Losses at the gene ends were 4 bases for V and 7 bases for J; bases not matched to a gene: 15. This CDR3 is CASSSLTGTRRIEQYF. The CDR3 DNA reads as TGTGCCAGCAGCTCCCTGACCGGGACTAGGCGAATTGAGCAGTACTTC.

The chain joins TRBV19 to TRBJ2-1; D perhaps matches TRBD1 (6 bases). Germline V gene sequence: CDR1 LNHDA, CDR2 SQIVND (reference sequence). The length of the CDR3 is 12 residues. Trimming left V 7 bases short and J 9 bases short, with 13 bases between. CDR3 sequence reads: CASMESGVEQFF. CDR3 in DNA: TGTGCCAGTATGGAATCAGGGGTTGAGCAGTTCTTC.

The chain uses TRBV5-1 and TRBJ1-2; D may be TRBD1 (5 bases). CDR3 length: 15 residues. The V and J ends lost 3 bases and 3 bases respectively, with 15 bases between them. CDR1 and CDR2 (germline): SGHRS, YFSETQ. The CDR3 protein is CASSSLGGTDYGYTF. CDR3 DNA: TGCGCCAGCAGCTCCCTGGGGGGTACGGACTATGGCTACACCTTC.